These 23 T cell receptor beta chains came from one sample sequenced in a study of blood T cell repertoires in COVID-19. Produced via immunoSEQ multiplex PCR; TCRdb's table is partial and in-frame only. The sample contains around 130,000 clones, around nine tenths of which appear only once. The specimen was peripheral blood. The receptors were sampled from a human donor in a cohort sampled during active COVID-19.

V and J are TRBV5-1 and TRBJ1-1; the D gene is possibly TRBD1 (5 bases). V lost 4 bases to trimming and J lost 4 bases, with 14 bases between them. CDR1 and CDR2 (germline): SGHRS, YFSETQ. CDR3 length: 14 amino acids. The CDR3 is CASSLRVYGTEAFF. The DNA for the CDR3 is TGCGCCAGCAGCCTCAGGGTTTATGGCACTGAAGCTTTCTTT.

The CDR3 protein is CASSEAGDEQYF. CDR3 coding DNA: TGTGCCAGCAGTGAAGCCGGGGACGAGCAGTACTTC. The chain carries TRBV6-1 and TRBJ2-7, with TRBD2 as a possible D gene (5 bases). Germline lookup yields CDR1 MNHNS and CDR2 SASEGT. This CDR3 has 12 amino acids. Trimming left V 0 bases short and J 5 bases short, with 5 bases between.

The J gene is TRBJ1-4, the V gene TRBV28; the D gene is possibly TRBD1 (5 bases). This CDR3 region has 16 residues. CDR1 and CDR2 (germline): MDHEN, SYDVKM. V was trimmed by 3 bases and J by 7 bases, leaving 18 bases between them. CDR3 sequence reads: CASSFVQQAFGEKLFF. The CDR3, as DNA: TGTGCCAGCAGTTTCGTACAACAGGCCTTTGGTGAAAAACTGTTTTTT.

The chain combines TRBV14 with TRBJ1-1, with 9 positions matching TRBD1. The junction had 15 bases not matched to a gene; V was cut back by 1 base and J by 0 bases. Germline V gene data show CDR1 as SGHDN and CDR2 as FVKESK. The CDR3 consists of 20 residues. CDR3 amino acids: CASSQVFFGTGTNMNTEAFF. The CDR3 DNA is TGTGCCAGCAGCCAAGTATTTTTTGGGACAGGGACGAACATGAACACTGAAGCTTTCTTT.

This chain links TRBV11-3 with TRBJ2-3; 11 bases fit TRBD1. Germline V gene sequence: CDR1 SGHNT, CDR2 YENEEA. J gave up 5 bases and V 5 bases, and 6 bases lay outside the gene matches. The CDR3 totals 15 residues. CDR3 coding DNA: TGTGCCAGCAGCGCATCCGGGACAGGGGGAGATACGCAGTATTTT. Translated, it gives CASSASGTGGDTQYF.

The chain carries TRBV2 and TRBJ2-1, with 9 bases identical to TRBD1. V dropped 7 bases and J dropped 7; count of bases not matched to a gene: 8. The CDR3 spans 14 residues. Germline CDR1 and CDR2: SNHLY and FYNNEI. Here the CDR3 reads CASTAGTGLNEQFF. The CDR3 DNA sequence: TGTGCCAGCACCGCCGGGACAGGGCTAAATGAGCAGTTCTTC. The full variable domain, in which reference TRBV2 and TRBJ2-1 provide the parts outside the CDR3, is EPEVTQTPSHQVTQMGQEVILRCVPISNHLYFYWYRQILGQKVEFLVSFYNNEISEKSEIFDDQFSVERPDGSNFTLKIRSTKLEDSAMYFCASTAGTGLNEQFFGPGTRLTVL.

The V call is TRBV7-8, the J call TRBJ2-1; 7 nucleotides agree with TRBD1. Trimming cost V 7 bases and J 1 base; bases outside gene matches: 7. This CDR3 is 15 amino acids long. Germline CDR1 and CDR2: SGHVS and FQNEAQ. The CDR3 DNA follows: TGTGCCAGCATCGGGGCCAGGGGGTCCTACAATGAGCAGTTCTTC. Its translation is CASIGARGSYNEQFF.

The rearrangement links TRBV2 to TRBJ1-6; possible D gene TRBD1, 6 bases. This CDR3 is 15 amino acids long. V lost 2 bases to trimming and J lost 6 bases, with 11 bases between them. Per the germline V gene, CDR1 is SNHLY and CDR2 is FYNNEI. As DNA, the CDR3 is TGTGCCAGCAGTGAACTCGCGGGGGCTAATTCACCCCTCCACTTT. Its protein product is CASSELAGANSPLHF.

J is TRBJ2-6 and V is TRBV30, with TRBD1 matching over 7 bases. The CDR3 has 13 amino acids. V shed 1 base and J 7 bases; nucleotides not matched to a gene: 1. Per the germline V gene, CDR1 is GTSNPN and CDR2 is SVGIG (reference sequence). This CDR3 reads CAWSEGAANVLTF. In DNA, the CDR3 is TGTGCCTGGAGTGAGGGGGCAGCCAACGTCCTGACTTTC. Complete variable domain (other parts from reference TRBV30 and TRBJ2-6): SQTIHQWPATLVQPVGSPLSLECTVEGTSNPNLYWYRQAAGRGLQLLFYSVGIGQISSEVPQNLSASRPQDRQFILSSKKLLLSDSGFYLCAWSEGAANVLTFGAGSRLTVL.

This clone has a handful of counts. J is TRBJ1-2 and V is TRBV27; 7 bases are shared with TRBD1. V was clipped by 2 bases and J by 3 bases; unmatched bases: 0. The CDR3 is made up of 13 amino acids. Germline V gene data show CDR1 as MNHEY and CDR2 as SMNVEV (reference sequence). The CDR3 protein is CASSLGQDYGYTF. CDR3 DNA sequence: TGTGCCAGCAGTTTAGGACAGGACTATGGCTACACCTTC.

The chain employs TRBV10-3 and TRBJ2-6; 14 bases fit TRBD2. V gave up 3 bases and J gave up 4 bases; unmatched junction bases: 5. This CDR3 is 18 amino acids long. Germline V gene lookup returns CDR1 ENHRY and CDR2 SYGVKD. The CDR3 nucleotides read TGTGCCATCAGTGACCTGACTAGCGGGAGGGTGGGGGCCAACGTCCTGACTTTC. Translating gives CAISDLTSGRVGANVLTF.

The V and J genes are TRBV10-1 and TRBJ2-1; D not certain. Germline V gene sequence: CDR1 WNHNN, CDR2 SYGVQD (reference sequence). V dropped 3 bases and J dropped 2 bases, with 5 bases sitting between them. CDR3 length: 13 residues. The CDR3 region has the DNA TGCGCCAGCAGTGACCTCCCCTACAATGAGCAGTTCTTC. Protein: CASSDLPYNEQFF.

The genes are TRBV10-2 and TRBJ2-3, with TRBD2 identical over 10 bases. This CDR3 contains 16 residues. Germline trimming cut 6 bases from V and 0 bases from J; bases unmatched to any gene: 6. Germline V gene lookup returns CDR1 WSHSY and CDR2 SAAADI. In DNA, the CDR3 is TGCGCCAGCAGCCGTACGACTAGCGGGAGCACAGATACGCAGTATTTT. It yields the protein CASSRTTSGSTDTQYF.

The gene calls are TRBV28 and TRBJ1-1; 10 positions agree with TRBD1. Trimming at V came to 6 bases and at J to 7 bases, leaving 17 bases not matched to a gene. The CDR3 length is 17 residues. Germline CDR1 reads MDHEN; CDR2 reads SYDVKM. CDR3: CASSLSAGGQGMDEAFF. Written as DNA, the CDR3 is TGTGCCAGCAGCCTCTCGGCGGGGGGACAGGGGATGGATGAAGCTTTCTTT.

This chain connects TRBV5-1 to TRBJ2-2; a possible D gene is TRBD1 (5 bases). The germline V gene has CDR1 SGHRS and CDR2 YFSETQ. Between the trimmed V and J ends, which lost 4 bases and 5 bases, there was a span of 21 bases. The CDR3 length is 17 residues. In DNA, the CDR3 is TGCGCCAGCAGCCCCGATCCAGCCAGGGCCAGTACCGGGGAGCTGTTTTTT. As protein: CASSPDPARASTGELFF.

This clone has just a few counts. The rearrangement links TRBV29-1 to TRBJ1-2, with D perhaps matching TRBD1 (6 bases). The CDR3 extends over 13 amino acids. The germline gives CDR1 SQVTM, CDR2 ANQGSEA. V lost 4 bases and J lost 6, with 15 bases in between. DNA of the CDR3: TGCAGCGTTGGCGACAGGTTTTGGGATGGCTACACCTTC. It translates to CSVGDRFWDGYTF.

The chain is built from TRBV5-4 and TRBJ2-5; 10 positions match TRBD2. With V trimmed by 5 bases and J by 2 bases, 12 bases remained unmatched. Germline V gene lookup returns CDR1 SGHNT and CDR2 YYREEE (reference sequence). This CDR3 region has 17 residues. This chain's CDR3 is CASSPKARAGGQETQYF. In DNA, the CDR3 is TGTGCCAGCAGTCCCAAAGCTCGAGCGGGAGGGCAAGAGACCCAGTACTTC.

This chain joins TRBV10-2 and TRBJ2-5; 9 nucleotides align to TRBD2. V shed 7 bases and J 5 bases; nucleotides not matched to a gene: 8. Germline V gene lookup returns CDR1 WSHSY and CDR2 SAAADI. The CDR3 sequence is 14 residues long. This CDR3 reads CASTHTGLAETQYF. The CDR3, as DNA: TGCGCCAGCACCCATACAGGACTAGCGGAGACCCAGTACTTC.

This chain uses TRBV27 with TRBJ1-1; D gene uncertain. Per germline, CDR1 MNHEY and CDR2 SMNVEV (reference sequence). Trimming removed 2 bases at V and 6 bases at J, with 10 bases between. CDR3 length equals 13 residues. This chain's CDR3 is CASSLTMGAEAFF. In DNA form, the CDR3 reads TGTGCCAGCAGTTTAACCATGGGAGCTGAAGCTTTCTTT.

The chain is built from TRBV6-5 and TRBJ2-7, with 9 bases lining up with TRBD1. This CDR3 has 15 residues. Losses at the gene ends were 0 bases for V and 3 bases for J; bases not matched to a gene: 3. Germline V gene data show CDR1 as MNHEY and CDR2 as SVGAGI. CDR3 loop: CASSYSGQGNYEQYF. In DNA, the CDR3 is TGTGCCAGCAGTTACTCGGGACAGGGAAACTACGAGCAGTACTTC.

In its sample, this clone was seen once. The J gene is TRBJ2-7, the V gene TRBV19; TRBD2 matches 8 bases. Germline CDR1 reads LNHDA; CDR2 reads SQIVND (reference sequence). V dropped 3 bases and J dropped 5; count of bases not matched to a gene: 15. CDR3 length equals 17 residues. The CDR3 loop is CASSISSGTHLGNEQYF. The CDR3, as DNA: TGTGCCAGTAGTATTAGTAGCGGGACCCATCTTGGAAACGAGCAGTACTTC.

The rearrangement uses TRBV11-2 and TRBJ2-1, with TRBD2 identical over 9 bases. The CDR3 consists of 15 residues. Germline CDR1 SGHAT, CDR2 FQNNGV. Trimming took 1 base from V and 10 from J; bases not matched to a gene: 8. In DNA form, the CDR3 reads TGTGCCAGCAGCTTAGCGGCTAGCGGGGTTCGGGAGCAGTTCTTC. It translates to CASSLAASGVREQFF.

CDR3 sequence reads: CASSLGFREGSTGGYTF. The DNA for the CDR3 is TGTGCCAGCAGCTTGGGTTTTCGGGAAGGGAGTACTGGTGGCTACACCTTC. The chain joins TRBV5-6 to TRBJ1-2, with unresolved D. The CDR3 runs to 17 residues. Trimming pared 0 bases from V and 7 bases from J, leaving 22 bases between. Germline CDR1 SGHDT, CDR2 YYEEEE.